This TCR beta chain was identified during a study of OX40 agonist ivuxolimab in advanced cancers. Study in general: Age averaged around 60 years (range about 20 to 79), and less than 85% were male.

Whole-study findings and limits: No determination was made of the antigen specificity of the expanded peripheral T cells. Some of the lowest clonal expansion was seen in partial responders at 0.1-3.0 mg/kg.

Assay used: immunoSEQ multiplex PCR; TCRdb lists only in-frame clones, some missing. Found here are roughly 91,000 clones, 90% to 97% of them singletons; the top ten hold 2%. This clone showed up just once. What it recognizes is unknown. The starting material was CD4+ or CD8+ T cells sorted from blood, obtained in a trial of the OX40 agonist ivuxolimab. This clonotype originated in an adult with an advanced solid tumor such as melanoma, head and neck, liver or kidney cancer.

CDR3 coding DNA: TGTGCCAGCAGCCCAGGGGGGGGCTGGGGTACTGAAGCTTTCTTT. Its translation: CASSPGGGWGTEAFF. The chain carries TRBV9 and TRBJ1-1; 7 bases are shared with TRBD1. The CDR3 totals 15 residues. Germline V lookup: CDR1 SGDLS, CDR2 YYNGEE. V dropped 4 bases and J dropped 5; count of bases not matched to a gene: 11.